The T cell receptor (beta chain) described here comes from a study of blood T cells in healthy people across ages. Caucasian individuals from Russia who were healthy and aged 6 to 90 acted as donors. Together with a sample-barcoded 5' primer, a J-beta primer mix was included in a second PCR lasting about 6 to 11 cycles. TCRdb called the 5' RACE reads again in MiXCR, with one record for every CDR3 protein. The sample carries approximately 880,000 distinct CDR3 sequences, about 48% recorded once. The receptor comes from a man aged 25-45 years in good health. Source material: blood.

The CDR3 nucleotides read TGCAGTGCTAGCCTGGAGGGCCATGAGCAGTTCTTC. Translating it yields CSASLEGHEQFF. The rearrangement joins TRBV20-1 to TRBJ2-1; TRBD2 is a possible D gene (6 bases). Trimming took off 3 bases at V and 8 bases at J, with 11 bases between the two ends. Per the germline V gene, CDR1 is DFQATT and CDR2 is SNEGSKA (reference sequence). The CDR3 covers 12 residues.